The 11 T cell receptor beta chains presented below share a single source sample, sequenced in a study of blood T cells in healthy people across ages. It was with a sample-barcoded 5' primer and a J-beta primer mix that a second PCR of roughly 6 to 11 cycles was run. One entry per CDR3 protein results from TCRdb running MiXCR on the 5' RACE reads. The table has some 860,000 distinct CDR3 sequences, roughly three fifths seen once; the top ten hold roughly 25%. The sequencing sample was made of blood. The receptor set was obtained from a man aged 35 to 55 in good health.

This clonotype was seen once. At one end the junction does not follow the germline gene, possibly because of a read error. This sequence joins TRBV2 and TRBJ2-5; TRBD1 agrees at 8 bases. The CDR3 runs 14 residues. Germline lookup yields CDR1 SNHLY and CDR2 FYNNEI. The CDR3 DNA sequence: TGTGCCGGCAGTCAAGGACAGGGCGGAGAGACCCAGTACTTC. Amino acids: CAGSQGQGGETQYF.

This clonotype was recorded a few times. This chain connects TRBV4-3 to TRBJ2-3; 7 nucleotides match TRBD1. Germline loops: CDR1 LGHNA, CDR2 YSLEER. CDR3 length: 16 residues. The V gene end was trimmed by 0 bases and the J gene end by 5 bases; junction bases not matched to a gene: 8. The CDR3 DNA reads as TGCGCCAGCAGCCAAGAGATACAGGGGTTGGTAGATACGCAGTATTTT. The encoded protein is CASSQEIQGLVDTQYF.

In this sample, this clonotype turned up a few times. In DNA, the CDR3 is TGTGCCAGCAGCTTCCACAGGGGAACGCAGTATTTT. Its translation: CASSFHRGTQYF. The chain carries TRBV5-8 and TRBJ2-3; 7 positions match TRBD1. The CDR3 is 12 amino acids. J gave up 9 bases and V 2 bases, and 3 bases lay outside the gene matches. Germline lookup yields CDR1 SGHTS and CDR2 YDEGEE.

This clonotype was seen only a few times. This rearrangement joins TRBV4-2 to TRBJ2-1, with TRBD2 identical over 8 bases. The J call may be incorrect, as the DNA end agrees better with TRBJ2-7. This CDR3 has 15 residues. The germline gives CDR1 LGHNA, CDR2 YNFKEQ. The CDR3 DNA is TGTGCCAGCAGCCAAGTAGCGGGGCTCTACAATGAGCAGTACTTC. The encoded protein is CASSQVAGLYNEQYF.

The chain combines TRBV7-2 with TRBJ2-3, with D tentatively TRBD1 (5 bases). CDR1 and CDR2 (germline): SGHTA, FQGNSA. The CDR3 length is 15 residues. V was shortened by 0 bases and J by 8 bases, with 15 bases between the two germline ends. The CDR3 DNA sequence: TGTGCCAGCAGCTTAGCGGTTGTCAGGGAAGGTACGCAGTATTTT. Protein sequence: CASSLAVVREGTQYF. The full variable domain, with the rest looked up from reference TRBV7-2 and TRBJ2-3, is GAGVSQSPSNKVTEKGKDVELRCDPISGHTALYWYRQSLGQGLEFLIYFQGNSAPDKSGLPSDRFSAERTGGSVSTLTIQRTQQEDSAVYLCASSLAVVREGTQYFGPGTRLTVL.

As DNA, the CDR3 is TGCGCCAGCAGCCCTTGGGACGCAGCCTACAATGAGCAGTTCTTC. It yields the protein CASSPWDAAYNEQFF. The V gene is TRBV4-1, the J gene TRBJ2-1; D could derive from TRBD1 or TRBD2 (5 bases each). The CDR3 consists of 15 residues. Trimming removed 4 bases at V and 2 bases at J, with 12 bases between. The germline gives CDR1 MGHRA, CDR2 YSYEKL.

The rearrangement uses TRBV7-9 and TRBJ1-1; 7 nucleotides agree with TRBD1. The V gene end was trimmed by 5 bases and the J gene end by 8 bases; junction bases not matched to a gene: 2. The CDR3 loop spans 11 amino acids. Germline CDR1 reads SEHNR; CDR2 reads FQNEAQ (reference sequence). This CDR3 reads CASSRDSEAFF. CDR3 nucleotides: TGTGCCAGCAGCCGGGACAGCGAAGCTTTCTTT.

The chain combines TRBV7-2 with TRBJ1-6, with TRBD1 identical over 7 bases. The V segment lost 6 bases and the J segment 7 bases; nucleotides outside the gene matches: 12. CDR3 length: 16 amino acids. The germline V gene has CDR1 SGHTA and CDR2 FQGNSA. Here the CDR3 DNA reads TGTGCCAGCAGACAAGTGACAGGGTTGGAAAATTCACCCCTCCACTTT. Amino acids: CASRQVTGLENSPLHF.

V usage is TRBV4-3 and J usage is TRBJ2-3, with TRBD2 matching 7 bases. The length of the CDR3 is 17 residues. J lost 1 base, V lost 1 base, and 8 bases had no gene match. The germline V gene encodes CDR1 LGHNA and CDR2 YSLEER. CDR3 in amino acids: CASSQGPLAQRTDTQYF. As DNA, the CDR3 is TGCGCCAGCAGCCAAGGACCACTAGCGCAACGCACAGATACGCAGTATTTT.

This clonotype was seen once. This chain uses TRBV20-1 with TRBJ2-7, with D perhaps TRBD2 (6 bases). The V and J ends lost 5 bases and 7 bases respectively, with 30 bases between them. Germline-derived CDR1 and CDR2 are DFQATT and SNEGSKA (reference sequence). CDR3 length: 17 amino acids. CDR3 in amino acids: CSAGTAGGTGATREQYF. The CDR3 coding sequence is TGCAGTGCTGGGACGGCGGGCGGGACCGGTGCGACTCGAGAGCAGTACTTC.

This chain connects TRBV7-2 to TRBJ2-7; D not resolved. V lost 1 base to trimming and J lost 0 bases, with 7 bases between them. The CDR3 runs to 14 residues. Germline CDR1 is SGHTA and CDR2 is FQGNSA. In DNA, the CDR3 is TGTGCCAGCAGCTTAGTCCTCAGCTCCTACGAGCAGTACTTC. Translating gives CASSLVLSSYEQYF.